The clone carrying this T cell receptor beta chain came up many times. Its specificity is unknown. A single record per CDR3 protein comes from TCRdb applying MiXCR to the reads. The sample gives some 900,000 distinct CDR3 sequences, over 25% of which show up once; 9.5% to 15% is in the top ten. The data derive from a study of T cell repertoires in cytomegalovirus infection. Looking at the study overall: Well-studied HLA-B-restricted CMV epitopes were used in the study alongside recently identified HLA-C-restricted ones. CMV infection plus the matching HLA type was flagged by public TCR beta signatures. Whole-study findings and limits: Summed frequency of public TCR beta families distinguished CMV carriers with the relevant HLA. The ex vivo response was dominated by HLA-C-restricted CMV-specific TCR beta clonotypes.

The clonotype originates from a human donor in good health (CMV status not recorded). Some clones in this sample may be carry-over from other donors' samples. Sequenced material: cultured CD8+ T cells from PBMCs, taken from culture after CMV antigen stimulation.

DNA for the CDR3: TGTGCCAGCAGCGCCTACCCTTACGAGCAGTACTTC. Translation: CASSAYPYEQYF. The rearrangement links TRBV9 to TRBJ2-7; the D is unclear. V was shortened by 3 bases and J by 4 bases, with 8 bases between the two germline ends. CDR3 size: 12 residues. Germline V gene lookup returns CDR1 SGDLS and CDR2 YYNGEE.